The 9 T cell receptor beta chains in this list originate from one sample, sequenced in a study of cytomegalovirus exposure and HLA in healthy donors. It was with 60 Vbeta and 13 Jbeta primers that the PCR ran. Sequencing used immunoSEQ multiplex PCR; TCRdb keeps in-frame clones, though not all of them. The sample includes over 85,000 clones, under 80% of them seen just once. Sequenced sample: PBMCs. These receptors were obtained from a man aged 40-49 years in good health and CMV-seronegative.

The chain recombines TRBV9 with TRBJ1-4, with 7 bases matching TRBD1. The germline gives CDR1 SGDLS, CDR2 YYNGEE. This CDR3 has 18 residues. The ends lost 0 bases at V and 2 bases at J; junction bases unmatched: 10. The CDR3, as DNA: TGTGCCAGCAGCGTAGCCCCTCTCCGGGACAGTACTAATGAAAAACTGTTTTTT. Encoded protein: CASSVAPLRDSTNEKLFF.

This clone has a handful of counts. V gene TRBV19 combines with J gene TRBJ2-7; 11 bases align to TRBD2. This CDR3 region has 16 residues. J was trimmed by 7 bases and V by 3 bases; bases with no gene match: 11. Germline V CDR1 and CDR2: LNHDA, SQIVND (reference sequence). The CDR3 bases are TGTGCCAGTAGTATCCGGTCTAGCGGGAGGTTCGAGGAGCAGTACTTC. This gives the protein CASSIRSSGRFEEQYF.

The chain uses TRBV6-5 and TRBJ2-7; D may be TRBD1 (5 bases). This CDR3 has 13 residues. V dropped 6 bases and J dropped 5 bases, with 14 bases sitting between them. The germline gives CDR1 MNHEY, CDR2 SVGAGI. The CDR3 region has the DNA TGTGCCAGCAGCTCTAGAACAGGTCACGAGCAGTACTTC. Protein sequence: CASSSRTGHEQYF.

This clone was seen a handful of times. This chain uses TRBV11-2 with TRBJ2-5; 8 bases are shared with TRBD2. Germline loops: CDR1 SGHAT, CDR2 FQNNGV. The junction had 11 bases not matched to a gene; V was cut back by 1 base and J by 4 bases. The CDR3 is 17 residues long. The CDR3 reads CASSLGGGGRSRETQYF. In DNA, the CDR3 is TGTGCCAGCAGCTTAGGAGGAGGCGGGAGGAGTCGAGAGACCCAGTACTTC.

Details on this clone: An end of the junction does not agree with germline; a read error may underlie this. The chain joins TRBV7-9 to TRBJ2-5; 11 bases map to TRBD2. The CDR3 runs to 18 residues. CDR1 and CDR2 (germline): SEHNR, FQNEAQ (reference sequence). CDR3 coding DNA: TGTTCCAGCAGCTTAGCTGCCCTACTAGCGGGGGTAGGCGAGACCCAGTACTTC. It is translated as CSSSLAALLAGVGETQYF.

Details on this clone: Relative to the germline gene, one junction end is altered; a read error may explain this. The chain carries TRBV7-9 and TRBJ1-3; 7 bases fit TRBD1. The CDR3 length is 17 residues. CDR1 is SEHNR and CDR2 is FQNEAQ in the germline V gene (reference sequence). DNA of the CDR3: TGTTCCAGCAGCTTATGGTCAGGGGGTAGCTCTGGAAACACCATATATTTT. Translating it yields CSSSLWSGGSSGNTIYF. Together with reference TRBV7-9 and TRBJ1-3, the CDR3 gives the full variable domain: DTGVSQNPRHKITKRGQNVTFRCDPISEHNRLYWYRQTLGQGPEFLTYFQNEAQLEKSRLLSDRFSAERPKGSFSTLEIQRTEQGDSAMYLCSSSLWSGGSSGNTIYFGEGSWLTVV.

The genes are TRBV11-3 and TRBJ2-1; 10 nucleotides match TRBD1. Per the germline V gene, CDR1 is SGHNT and CDR2 is YENEEA. Germline trimming cut 5 bases from V and 8 bases from J; bases unmatched to any gene: 12. The CDR3 runs to 16 residues. In DNA, the CDR3 is TGTGCCAGCAGCCCAGCCGGGGACAGGGGTTTCTATGAGCAGTTCTTC. Translated, it gives CASSPAGDRGFYEQFF.

The gene calls are TRBV19 and TRBJ2-7; 8 positions agree with TRBD1. The CDR3 is 14 amino acids. The ends lost 5 bases at V and 3 bases at J; junction bases unmatched: 6. CDR1 is LNHDA and CDR2 is SQIVND in the germline V gene (reference sequence). DNA for the CDR3: TGTGCCAGTAGTCCCCGACAGGGGAGCTACGAGCAGTACTTC. Protein product: CASSPRQGSYEQYF.

The gene calls are TRBV19 and TRBJ1-2, with 7 bases aligning to TRBD1. The germline V gene encodes CDR1 LNHDA and CDR2 SQIVND (reference sequence). The CDR3 is 11 residues long. V gave up 9 bases and J gave up 8 bases; unmatched junction bases: 6. Here the CDR3 reads CASRQGDGYTF. The DNA of the CDR3 is TGTGCCAGCAGACAGGGAGACGGCTACACCTTC.